This T cell receptor beta chain was observed in a study of radiation and T cells in renal cell carcinoma. Noted time point: blood 4 weeks post-SBRT, at nephrectomy. The sample's treatment: 15 Gy SBRT to primary tumor, nephrectomy 4 weeks later. TCRdb's copy holds only in-frame clones and misses some; the assay was immunoSEQ multiplex PCR. The sample comprises under 200,000 clones, less than 90% of which are singletons, and about 10% rests with the top ten. V lost 0 bases, J lost 5 bases, and 12 bases lay in between. Germline CDR1 reads LGHNA; CDR2 reads YSLEER. This CDR3 region has 15 residues. The TCR originated in a woman in her fifties or sixties with renal cell carcinoma. The V gene is TRBV4-3, the J gene TRBJ2-3; the D gene could be TRBD1 or TRBD2 (6 bases each). Sequencing was performed on blood, taken from a patient whose treatment included radiotherapy and nephrectomy. CDR3 in DNA: TGCGCCAGCAGCCAAGATTGGAGGGGGATAGATACGCAGTATTTT. Its translation is CASSQDWRGIDTQYF.